What follows is one T cell receptor beta chain and its context. Its antigen is unknown. V gave up 5 bases and J gave up 4 bases, with 27 bases separating them. The CDR3 spans 19 residues. The sample comes from a study of lymphopenia after photon versus proton radiotherapy. This table comes from immunoSEQ multiplex PCR, and its TCRdb copy is limited to in-frame clones, with some not included. Found here are 60,000 to 75,000 clones, 86% of them singletons; the top ten hold 2% to 3%. Notes on the study in general: Proton therapy kept repertoires fairly stable, unlike photons, which gained effector/memory cells.

The source was peripheral blood, collected from a patient treated with photon-based radiotherapy. The receptor was derived from a man aged 35 to 55 with gastric cancer. The chain carries TRBV23-1 and TRBJ2-1, with D maybe TRBD1 (7 bases). TRBV23-1 has ORF status, its function being uncertain. Written as DNA, the CDR3 is TGCGCCAGCAGTTTCTCCACTCGTCAGGGGGGCAGATCATACAATGAGCAGTTCTTC. This encodes CASSFSTRQGGRSYNEQFF.